Reported below is one T cell receptor (beta chain). This clonotype was seen a single time. No antigen is known for it. No base quality information exists; no much larger clone differs at one position. A single read makes a weak case. Peripheral blood CD8+ and CD4+ T cells from healthy donors, Susac syndrome patients and multiple sclerosis patients were profiled using high-throughput TCR beta sequencing. Multiple sclerosis controls were treatment-naive patients with stable or active relapsing-remitting disease fulfilling revised McDonald criteria. Bulk CD8+ and CD4+ T cells were purified magnetically by negative isolation, whereas CD8+ TEMRA cells were enriched by FACS. Blood was drawn into EDTA tubes, processed within 24 hours, and PBMCs were isolated by density gradient centrifugation. PBMCs intended for TCR sequencing were frozen in liquid nitrogen and were later thawed in a 37 degrees C water bath. Purity of sorted or isolated CD4+, CD8+ and CD8+ TEMRA cells was at least 90%.

The data derive from a study of CD8 T cells in Susac syndrome (dated by TCRdb to between 2018 and 2021). For the study in its entirety: Whether CD8+ T cell activation and differentiation in Susac syndrome was antigen driven was tested using repertoire sequencing. The research as a whole found: The TCR sequencing and HLA analysis was acknowledged to have included a relatively small number of individuals.

RNA was extracted using the RNeasy kit, and roughly 0.5 to 1 microgram was reverse transcribed with random hexamers. The immunoSEQ multiplex PCR assay, which covers 54 Vbeta and 13 Jbeta segments, was used to amplify TCR beta CDR3 regions. To correct PCR amplification bias, a synthetic template baseline was used for both primer optimization and computational correction. The original methods were these. Reads were assigned to V, D and J genes according to IMGT and analyzed in immunoSEQ Analyzer, with only productive sequences retained. Clonality was computed as one minus Shannon entropy normalized by log2 of the number of productive unique sequences. For each patient and control, public and private clones were evaluated among the 100 most prevalent clones. Clones were defined as Susac-specific when absent from the healthy and MS cohorts, from about 970 published viral clones and from other ImmuneACCESS disease sequences. The public reads were quality trimmed at Q25 with fastp and then assembled into clones with MiXCR by TCRdb, keeping productive beta chains. Entries are consolidated by CDR3 protein sequence, retaining the most common genes and DNA. The V and J calls were determined by TCRdb, not by the authors. The sample table holds some 190,000 distinct CDR3 sequences, of which around 95% were seen once. 0.093% of the sample rests with the top ten.

Including cysteine and phenylalanine, the CDR3 has 14 amino acids. Only the CDR3 DNA is retained, 42 bases long and in frame from the first base. The V end loses 1 base and the J end loses 3 bases, and a stretch of 9 bases separates them. Looking up the germline V gene (reference sequence) yields CDR1 MNHEY and CDR2 SMNVEV. The clonotype originates from a human donor with multiple sclerosis. Sequencing was carried out using CD4+ T cells from PBMCs. This receptor chain uses TRBV27 and TRBJ1-1; the D region possibly corresponds to TRBD1 (5 bases align). The CDR3 region has the sequence CASSLYRRDTEAFF. The DNA sequence is TGTGCCAGCAGTTTATACAGGAGAGACACTGAAGCTTTCTTT.